This T cell receptor beta chain emerged from a study of T cells after yellow fever vaccination. This clonotype was seen ten or more times. As TCR cDNA was made by 5'RACE template switching, a universal primer site and UMIs were added. From the 5' RACE reads, TCRdb called clonotypes with MiXCR, one entry per CDR3 protein. The sample lists some 350,000 distinct CDR3 sequences; around a tenth were seen once. This clonotype was sampled from a man between 18 and 29 years old who received the YFV17D yellow fever vaccine. Sample: PBMCs, taken on the day of the first yellow fever vaccination.

The CDR3 nucleotides read TGTGCCAGCAGGCAGGGGGACCTAAATCGTTTAGCCTACGAGCAGTACTTC. It is translated as CASRQGDLNRLAYEQYF. The chain has TRBV5-8 and TRBJ2-7, with 7 bases identical to TRBD1. Germline loops: CDR1 SGHTS, CDR2 YDEGEE. This CDR3 has 17 residues. The junction had 16 bases not matched to a gene; V was cut back by 5 bases and J by 2 bases.